The 6 T cell receptor beta chains below come from one sample, sequenced in a study of blood T cell repertoires in COVID-19 (dated by TCRdb to about 2020). The library was generated by the immunoSEQ multiplex PCR assay. In TCRdb, the immuneACCESS table is reduced to in-frame sequences with V and J assigned. These tables do not hold every clone; where another copy was compared, an unresolved V gene accounts for under half, and the others remain unexplained. This sample holds 200,000 to 250,000 clones; 86% were observed only once. Approximately 2.1% of the sample goes to the ten largest clones. The specimen sequenced was peripheral blood. The receptors come from a man aged 30 to 39 who had recovered from COVID-19.

This clone appeared once. This CDR3 is CASSSLASGGHEQYF. The CDR3 DNA follows: TGTGCCAGCAGCTCATTAGCTAGCGGGGGTCACGAGCAGTACTTC. The chain couples TRBV7-9 to TRBJ2-7; 10 nucleotides match TRBD2. Germline trimming cut 4 bases from V and 5 bases from J; bases unmatched to any gene: 8. The CDR3 is made up of 15 amino acids. Germline CDR1 SEHNR, CDR2 FQNEAQ (reference sequence).

This chain uses TRBV10-3 with TRBJ2-3, with a possible D match to TRBD2 (6 bases). Germline V gives CDR1 ENHRY, CDR2 SYGVKD. CDR3 length: 15 amino acids. V was clipped by 2 bases and J by 0 bases, with 9 bases between them. The CDR3 coding sequence is TGTGCCATCAGTGAGGTAGCGGCTAGCACAGATACGCAGTATTTT. Translation: CAISEVAASTDTQYF.

This chain joins TRBV19 and TRBJ1-1, with 8 bases identical to TRBD1. This CDR3 spans 16 amino acids. CDR1 LNHDA and CDR2 SQIVND come from the germline V gene (reference sequence). Losses at the gene ends were 1 base for V and 2 bases for J; bases not matched to a gene: 6. In DNA, the CDR3 is TGTGCCAGTAGTATAGGTAGGACAGGGAAAAACACTGAAGCTTTCTTT. Its translation: CASSIGRTGKNTEAFF. The full variable domain, in which reference TRBV19 and TRBJ1-1 provide the parts outside the CDR3, is DGGITQSPKYLFRKEGQNVTLSCEQNLNHDAMYWYRQDPGQGLRLIYYSQIVNDFQKGDIAEGYSVSREKKESFPLTVTSAQKNPTAFYLCASSIGRTGKNTEAFFGQGTRLTVV.

The DNA of the CDR3 is TGTGCCAGCAGCCGCGAGGGGGGGTATAATTCACCCCTCCACTTT. Protein: CASSREGGYNSPLHF. The chain is built from TRBV7-2 and TRBJ1-6, with a weak D call TRBD1 (6 bases). The CDR3 is 15 residues long. V was trimmed by 5 bases and J by 4 bases, leaving 12 bases between them. From germline, CDR1 is SGHTA and CDR2 FQGNSA.

The rearrangement links TRBV5-1 to TRBJ2-3; TRBD2 agrees at 8 bases. Germline V gene lookup returns CDR1 SGHRS and CDR2 YFSETQ. The trim removed 5 bases at V and 0 bases at J, leaving 5 bases unmatched. The CDR3 spans 15 residues. Here the CDR3 DNA reads TGCGCCAGCAGAAGAGGCGGGGGGAGCACAGATACGCAGTATTTT. Its protein product is CASRRGGGSTDTQYF. Combining the CDR3 with reference TRBV5-1 and TRBJ2-3 gives the whole variable domain KAGVTQTPRYLIKTRGQQVTLSCSPISGHRSVSWYQQTPGQGLQFLFEYFSETQRNKGNFPGRFSGRQFSNSRSEMNVSTLELGDSALYLCASRRGGGSTDTQYFGPGTRLTVL.

This clone occurred once. This rearrangement joins TRBV5-4 to TRBJ1-4, with D unresolved. V shed 3 bases and J shed 3 bases, with 12 bases lying between them. CDR3 length equals 15 residues. Germline lookup yields CDR1 SGHNT and CDR2 YYREEE (reference sequence). DNA for the CDR3: TGTGCCAGCAGCTACGCGCGGGGAGCTAATGAAAAACTGTTTTTT. This translates into CASSYARGANEKLFF.